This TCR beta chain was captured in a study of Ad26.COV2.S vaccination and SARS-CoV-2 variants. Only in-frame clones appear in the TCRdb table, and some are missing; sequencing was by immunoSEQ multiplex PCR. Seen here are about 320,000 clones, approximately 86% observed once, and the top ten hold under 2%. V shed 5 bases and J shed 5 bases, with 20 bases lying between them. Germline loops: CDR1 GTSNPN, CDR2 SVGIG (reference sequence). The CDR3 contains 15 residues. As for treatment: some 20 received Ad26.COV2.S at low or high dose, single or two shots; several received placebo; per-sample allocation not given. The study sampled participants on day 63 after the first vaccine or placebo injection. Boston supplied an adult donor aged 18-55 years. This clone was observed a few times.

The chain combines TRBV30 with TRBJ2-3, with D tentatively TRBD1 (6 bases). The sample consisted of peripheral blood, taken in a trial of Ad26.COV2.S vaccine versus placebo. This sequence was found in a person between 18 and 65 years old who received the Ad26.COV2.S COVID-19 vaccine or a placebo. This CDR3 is CAWSLDRTDIDTQYF. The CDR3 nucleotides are TGTGCCTGGTCTTTGGATAGGACAGATATAGATACGCAGTATTTT.